A single sample is the source of the 9 T cell receptor beta chains below, sequenced in a study of blood T cell repertoires in COVID-19. Data came from immunoSEQ multiplex PCR; TCRdb stores just in-frame clones and leaves some out. The sample lists 300,000 or so clones, around 90% occurring once. Sequencing used peripheral blood. All receptors derive from a middle-aged woman with acute or convalescent COVID-19.

This clone was counted a single time. The chain couples TRBV6-5 to TRBJ2-2; 9 positions match TRBD2. CDR1 MNHEY and CDR2 SVGAGI come from the germline V gene. Trimming removed 9 bases from V and 4 bases from J; junction bases left unmatched: 3. This CDR3 has 13 amino acids. CDR3 amino acids: CASGTSSTGELFF. The CDR3 DNA reads as TGTGCCAGTGGGACTAGCAGCACCGGGGAGCTGTTTTTT.

The genes are TRBV2 and TRBJ1-2, with a weak D call TRBD1 (6 bases). Trimming shortened V by 2 bases and J by 0 bases, and 10 bases separated the two germline ends. The CDR3 runs to 15 residues. Germline values: CDR1 SNHLY, CDR2 FYNNEI. The DNA for the CDR3 is TGTGCCAGCAGTGAAAACAGGGTCCCTAACTATGGCTACACCTTC. This translates into CASSENRVPNYGYTF.

The chain combines TRBV27 with TRBJ2-4, with a weak D call TRBD1 (5 bases). Trimming removed 0 bases at V and 3 bases at J, with 12 bases between. The CDR3 runs 16 residues. From germline, CDR1 is MNHEY and CDR2 SMNVEV (reference sequence). CDR3: CASSLSGVLSKNIQYF. The CDR3 DNA is TGTGCCAGCAGTTTATCAGGGGTTCTCAGCAAAAACATTCAGTACTTC.

In its sample, this clone was seen once. The chain's CDR3 is CASSKGFRVSGNTIYF. The DNA for the CDR3 is TGTGCCAGCAGCAAAGGATTCCGCGTCTCTGGAAACACCATATATTTT. The chain has TRBV21-1 and TRBJ1-3. TRBV21-1 has pseudogene status. This CDR3 spans 16 amino acids.

The chain uses TRBV2 and TRBJ2-3, with 7 bases that match TRBD1. The germline CDR1 and CDR2 sequences are SNHLY and FYNNEI. The CDR3 contains 17 residues. Trimming removed 6 bases from V and 1 base from J; junction bases left unmatched: 13. CDR3 bases: TGTGCCAGCAGCCCCAGAGACAGGGCCCGAGGCACAGATACGCAGTATTTT. It yields the protein CASSPRDRARGTDTQYF.

V gene TRBV19 combines with J gene TRBJ1-2; the D gene is possibly TRBD1 (5 bases). V dropped 6 bases and J dropped 8 bases, with 16 bases sitting between them. Germline V gene sequence: CDR1 LNHDA, CDR2 SQIVND (reference sequence). The CDR3 totals 13 residues. CDR3 DNA: TGTGCCAGTAGCACACTTGGGGGGGAAGGCTACACCTTC. This gives the protein CASSTLGGEGYTF.

The V gene is TRBV29-1, the J gene TRBJ2-5; tentatively, D is TRBD1 (6 bases). V lost 2 bases and J lost 5, with 18 bases in between. Germline lookup yields CDR1 SQVTM and CDR2 ANQGSEA. This CDR3 is 15 amino acids long. This CDR3 reads CSVERTVGGSETQYF. CDR3 DNA sequence: TGCAGCGTTGAAAGGACAGTTGGGGGTAGTGAGACCCAGTACTTC. Looking up the rest from reference TRBV29-1 and TRBJ2-5 gives the full variable domain: SAVISQKPSRDICQRGTSLTIQCQVDSQVTMMFWYRQQPGQSLTLIATANQGSEATYESGFVIDKFPISRPNLTFSTLTVSNMSPEDSSIYLCSVERTVGGSETQYFGPGTRLLVL.

Comments on this clone: Other DNA sequences of this sample code for an identical CDR3. The chain couples TRBV12-3 or TRBV12-4 to TRBJ1-2; no clear D gene. V lost 9 bases to trimming and J lost 8 bases, with 13 bases between them. This CDR3 has 11 residues. CDR3 DNA: TGTGCCAGTTCCCTAGCGGGCGGCTACACCTTC. Protein sequence: CASSLAGGYTF.

The chain employs TRBV9 and TRBJ2-2; 8 positions match TRBD1. The CDR3 contains 16 residues. V lost 0 bases, J lost 4 bases, and 5 bases stayed unmatched. CDR1 is SGDLS and CDR2 is YYNGEE in the germline V gene. The CDR3 DNA is TGTGCCAGCAGCGTAGCACAGGGGGTGATCACCGGGGAGCTGTTTTTT. Amino acids: CASSVAQGVITGELFF.